The present T cell receptor (beta chain) was sequenced within a study of T cell responses to AZD1222 COVID-19 vaccine. Study-wide results and limits: Sampled repertoires all dated from after the peak T cell response. Spike was spanned by vaccine-associated CD4 TCRs, with dominance at 160-218 and 743-854.

Points on this clone: Its antigen is undetermined.

CDR1 is SGHRS, CDR2 YFSETQ, per germline. There are 14 residues in the CDR3. The V and J ends lost 0 bases and 5 bases, in that order; junction bases with no gene match: 1. The protocol was immunoSEQ multiplex PCR, while the TCRdb copy is restricted to in-frame clones and leaves out a portion. This table has some 200,000 clones, about 92% appearing once. The V call is TRBV5-1, the J call TRBJ1-5; 8 bases are a match to TRBD1. The sample consisted of peripheral blood, taken on day 0 of MenACWY control vaccination. This sequence was found in an adult in good health. The chain's CDR3 is CASSLGQGYQPQHF. The CDR3 DNA sequence: TGCGCCAGCAGCTTGGGACAGGGGTATCAGCCCCAGCATTTT.